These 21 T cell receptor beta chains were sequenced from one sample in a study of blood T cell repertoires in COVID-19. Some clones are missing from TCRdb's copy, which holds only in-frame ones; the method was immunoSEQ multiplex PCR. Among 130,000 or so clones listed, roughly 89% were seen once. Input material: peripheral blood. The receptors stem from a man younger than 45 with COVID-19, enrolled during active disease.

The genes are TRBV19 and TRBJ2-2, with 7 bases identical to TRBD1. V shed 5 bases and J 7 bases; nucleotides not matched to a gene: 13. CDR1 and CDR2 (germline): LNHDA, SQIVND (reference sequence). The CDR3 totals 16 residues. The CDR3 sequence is CASSRFRTGSGGELFF. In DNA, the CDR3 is TGTGCCAGTAGTCGCTTCAGGACAGGTTCTGGCGGGGAGCTGTTTTTT.

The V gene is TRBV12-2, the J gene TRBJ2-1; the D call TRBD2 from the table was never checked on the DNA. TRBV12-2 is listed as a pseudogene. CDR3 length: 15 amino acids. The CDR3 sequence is CASRLGAVSYNEQFF. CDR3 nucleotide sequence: TGTGCAAGTCGCTTAGGTGCGGTCTCCTACAATGAGCAGTTCTTC.

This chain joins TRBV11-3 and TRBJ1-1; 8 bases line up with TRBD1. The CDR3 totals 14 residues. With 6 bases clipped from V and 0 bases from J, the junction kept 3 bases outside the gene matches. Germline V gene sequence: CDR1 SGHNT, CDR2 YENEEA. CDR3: CASRDRAVNTEAFF. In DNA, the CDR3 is TGTGCCAGCAGGGACAGGGCGGTGAACACTGAAGCTTTCTTT. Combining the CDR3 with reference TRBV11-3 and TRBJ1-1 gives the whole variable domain EAGVVQSPRYKIIEKKQPVAFWCNPISGHNTLYWYLQNLGQGPELLIRYENEEAVDDSQLPKDRFSAERLKGVDSTLKIQPAELGDSAVYLCASRDRAVNTEAFFGQGTRLTVV.

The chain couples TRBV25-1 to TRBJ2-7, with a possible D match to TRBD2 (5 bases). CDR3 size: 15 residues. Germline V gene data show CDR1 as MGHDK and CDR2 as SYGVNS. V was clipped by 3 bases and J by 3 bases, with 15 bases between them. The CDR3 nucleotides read TGTGCCAGCAGTGACTCCTCCATCGACTACTACGAGCAGTACTTC. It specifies CASSDSSIDYYEQYF.

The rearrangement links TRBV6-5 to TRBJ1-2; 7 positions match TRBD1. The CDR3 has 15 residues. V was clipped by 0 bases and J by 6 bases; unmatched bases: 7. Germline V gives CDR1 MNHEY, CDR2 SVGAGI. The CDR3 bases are TGTGCCAGCAGTTACTCGCGACAGGGCCGAAATGGCTACACCTTC. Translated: CASSYSRQGRNGYTF.

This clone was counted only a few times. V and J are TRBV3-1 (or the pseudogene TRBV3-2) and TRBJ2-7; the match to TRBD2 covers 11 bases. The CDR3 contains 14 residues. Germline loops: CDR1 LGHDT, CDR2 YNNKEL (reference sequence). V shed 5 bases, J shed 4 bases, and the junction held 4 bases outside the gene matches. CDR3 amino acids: CASSGLAGGYEQYF. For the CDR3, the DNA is TGTGCCAGCAGCGGTTTAGCGGGAGGGTACGAGCAGTACTTC.

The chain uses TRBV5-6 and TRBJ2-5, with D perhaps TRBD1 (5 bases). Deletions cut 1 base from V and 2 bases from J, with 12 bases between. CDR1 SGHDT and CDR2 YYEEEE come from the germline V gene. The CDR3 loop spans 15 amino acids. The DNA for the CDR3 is TGTGCCAGCAGCTTGCCAAGACAGATACAAGAGACCCAGTACTTC. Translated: CASSLPRQIQETQYF. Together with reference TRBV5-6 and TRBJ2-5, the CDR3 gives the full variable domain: DAGVTQSPTHLIKTRGQQVTLRCSPKSGHDTVSWYQQALGQGPQFIFQYYEEEERQRGNFPDRFSGHQFPNYSSELNVNALLLGDSALYLCASSLPRQIQETQYFGPGTRLLVL.

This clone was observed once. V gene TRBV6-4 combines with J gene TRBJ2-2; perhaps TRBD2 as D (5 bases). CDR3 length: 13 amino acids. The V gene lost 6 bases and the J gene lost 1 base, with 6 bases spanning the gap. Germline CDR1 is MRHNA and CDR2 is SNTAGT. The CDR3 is CASRRENTGELFF. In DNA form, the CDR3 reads TGTGCCAGCAGGAGGGAGAACACCGGGGAGCTGTTTTTT.

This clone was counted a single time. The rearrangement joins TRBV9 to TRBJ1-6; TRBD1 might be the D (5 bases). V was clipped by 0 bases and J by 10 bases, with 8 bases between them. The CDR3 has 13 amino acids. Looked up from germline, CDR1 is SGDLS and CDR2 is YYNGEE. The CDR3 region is CASSVAGESPLHF. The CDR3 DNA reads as TGTGCCAGCAGCGTAGCGGGGGAGTCACCCCTCCACTTT.

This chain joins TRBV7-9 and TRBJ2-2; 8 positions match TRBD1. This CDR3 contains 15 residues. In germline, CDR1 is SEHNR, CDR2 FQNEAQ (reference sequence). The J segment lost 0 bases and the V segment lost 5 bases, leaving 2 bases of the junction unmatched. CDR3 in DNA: TGTGCCAGCAGCCCGACAGGGGCGAACACCGGGGAGCTGTTTTTT. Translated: CASSPTGANTGELFF. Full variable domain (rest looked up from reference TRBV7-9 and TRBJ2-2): DTGVSQNPRHKITKRGQNVTFRCDPISEHNRLYWYRQTLGQGPEFLTYFQNEAQLEKSRLLSDRFSAERPKGSFSTLEIQRTEQGDSAMYLCASSPTGANTGELFFGEGSRLTVL.

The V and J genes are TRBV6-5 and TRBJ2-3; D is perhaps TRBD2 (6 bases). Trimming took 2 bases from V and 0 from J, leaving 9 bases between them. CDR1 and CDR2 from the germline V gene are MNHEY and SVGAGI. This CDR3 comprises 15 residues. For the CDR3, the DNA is TGTGCCAGCAGTTACGGGACTCCTAGCACAGATACGCAGTATTTT. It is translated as CASSYGTPSTDTQYF.

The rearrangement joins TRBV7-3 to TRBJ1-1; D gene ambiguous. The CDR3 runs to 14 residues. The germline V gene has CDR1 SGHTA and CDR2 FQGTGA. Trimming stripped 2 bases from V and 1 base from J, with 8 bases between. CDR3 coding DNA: TGTGCCAGCAGCTTAGGGCAGTCGAACACTGAAGCTTTCTTT. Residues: CASSLGQSNTEAFF.

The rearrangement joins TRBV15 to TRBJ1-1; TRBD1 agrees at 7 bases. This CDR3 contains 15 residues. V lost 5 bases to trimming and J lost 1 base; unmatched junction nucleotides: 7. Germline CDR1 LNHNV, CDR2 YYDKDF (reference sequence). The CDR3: CATSASTGRNTEAFF. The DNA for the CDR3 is TGTGCCACCAGCGCGTCGACAGGGAGGAACACTGAAGCTTTCTTT.

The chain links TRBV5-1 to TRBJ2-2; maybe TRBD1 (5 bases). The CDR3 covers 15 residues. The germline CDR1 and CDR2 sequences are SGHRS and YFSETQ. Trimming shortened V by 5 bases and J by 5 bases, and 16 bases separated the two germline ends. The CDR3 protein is CASSKQDRPTGELFF. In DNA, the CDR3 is TGCGCCAGCAGTAAACAGGATCGACCAACCGGGGAGCTGTTTTTT.

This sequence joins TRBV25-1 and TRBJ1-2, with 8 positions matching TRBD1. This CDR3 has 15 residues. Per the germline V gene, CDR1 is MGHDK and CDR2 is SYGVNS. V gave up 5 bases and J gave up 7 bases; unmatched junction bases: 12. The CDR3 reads CASSPPGQGLFGYTF. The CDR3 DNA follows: TGTGCCAGCAGTCCGCCCGGACAGGGACTTTTTGGCTACACCTTC.

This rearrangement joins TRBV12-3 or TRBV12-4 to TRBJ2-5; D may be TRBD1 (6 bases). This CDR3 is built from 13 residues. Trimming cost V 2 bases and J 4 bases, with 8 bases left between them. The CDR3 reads CASSLQGSETQYF. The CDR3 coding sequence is TGTGCCAGCAGTTTACAGGGGTCAGAGACCCAGTACTTC.

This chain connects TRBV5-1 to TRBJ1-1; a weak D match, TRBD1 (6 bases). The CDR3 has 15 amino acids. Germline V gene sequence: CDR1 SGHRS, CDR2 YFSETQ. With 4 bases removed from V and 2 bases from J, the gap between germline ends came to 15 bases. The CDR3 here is CASSPGQPLNTEAFF. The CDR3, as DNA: TGCGCCAGCAGCCCCGGACAGCCACTCAACACTGAAGCTTTCTTT.

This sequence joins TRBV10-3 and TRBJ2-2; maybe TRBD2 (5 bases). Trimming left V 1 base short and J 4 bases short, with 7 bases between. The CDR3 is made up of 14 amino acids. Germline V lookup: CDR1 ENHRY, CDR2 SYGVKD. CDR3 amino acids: CAISEFTSTGELFF. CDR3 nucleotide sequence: TGTGCCATCAGTGAGTTCACTAGCACCGGGGAGCTGTTTTTT.

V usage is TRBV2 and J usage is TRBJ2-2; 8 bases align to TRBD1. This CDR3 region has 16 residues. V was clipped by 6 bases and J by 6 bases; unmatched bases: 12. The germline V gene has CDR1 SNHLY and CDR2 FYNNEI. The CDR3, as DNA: TGTGCCAGCAGGCGGAGGACAGGGAGTGGTTCCGGGGAGCTGTTTTTT. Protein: CASRRRTGSGSGELFF.

This CDR3 is CASSPGLAYNEQFF. CDR3 nucleotides: TGTGCCAGCAGCCCGGGACTAGCTTACAATGAGCAGTTCTTC. V is TRBV2 and J is TRBJ2-1, with TRBD2 matching 9 bases. V dropped 6 bases and J dropped 4; count of bases not matched to a gene: 4. Germline lookup yields CDR1 SNHLY and CDR2 FYNNEI. The CDR3 is made up of 14 amino acids.

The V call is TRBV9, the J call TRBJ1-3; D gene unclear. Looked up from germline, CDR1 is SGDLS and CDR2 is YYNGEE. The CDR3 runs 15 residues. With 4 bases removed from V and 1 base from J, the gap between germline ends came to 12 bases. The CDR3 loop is CASSIAGLSGNTIYF. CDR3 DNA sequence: TGTGCCAGCAGCATCGCCGGACTTTCTGGAAACACCATATATTTT.